There are many counts of the clone carrying this T cell receptor beta chain. Each CDR3 protein gets one entry after TCRdb re-called the reads with MiXCR. Among 450,000 to 600,000 distinct CDR3 sequences, about 11% were seen once, and the ten largest hold around 9.6%. These data originate in a study of T cell repertoires in cytomegalovirus infection. The V end lost 1 base, the J end lost 0 bases, and 13 bases lay between the germline ends. This CDR3 has 17 residues. Germline V gives CDR1 SGHVS, CDR2 FQNEAQ. The sequence was collected from a human donor in good health (CMV status not recorded). Some clones in this sample may be carry-over from other donors' samples. The chain is built from TRBV7-8 and TRBJ2-1; no firm D call. Sequenced: PBMCs. The CDR3 nucleotides read TGTGCCAGCAGCTTAGAGCTGGTAGTTTTCTCCTACAATGAGCAGTTCTTC. Amino acid sequence: CASSLELVVFSYNEQFF.